The clone carrying this T cell receptor (beta chain) came up many times. As yet, its antigen is unknown. Stated time point: technical triplicate 3. TCRdb re-called the 5' RACE reads with MiXCR, one entry per CDR3 protein. The profile shows nearly 30,000 distinct CDR3 sequences, approximately 16% of them singletons. With 7 bases removed from V and 2 bases from J, the gap between germline ends came to 13 bases. The CDR3 contains 14 residues. Germline V gene sequence: CDR1 SNHLY, CDR2 FYNNEI. The source of the sample is a study of neurological immune-mediated disorders. Study-wide points: The most TCR clonal expansion was seen in HTLV-1-associated myelopathy, and the least was seen in multiple sclerosis, which fell below healthy controls.

Sequences were obtained from CD4+ T cells from blood. The chain joins TRBV2 to TRBJ2-3; D remains unclear. The TCR comes from a female donor with HTLV-1-associated myelopathy (HAM/TSP). CDR3 protein: CASTRWPSTDTQYF. CDR3 coding DNA: TGTGCCAGCACTCGATGGCCTTCCACAGATACGCAGTATTTT.